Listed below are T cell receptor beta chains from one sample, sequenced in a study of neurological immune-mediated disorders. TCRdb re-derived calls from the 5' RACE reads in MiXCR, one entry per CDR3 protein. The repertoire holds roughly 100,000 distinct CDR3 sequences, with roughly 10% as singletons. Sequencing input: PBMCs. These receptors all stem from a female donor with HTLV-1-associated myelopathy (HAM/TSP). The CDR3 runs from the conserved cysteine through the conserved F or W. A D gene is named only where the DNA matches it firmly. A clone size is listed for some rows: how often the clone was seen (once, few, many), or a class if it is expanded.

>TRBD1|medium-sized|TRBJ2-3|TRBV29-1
TGCAGCGTTGGACAGGGGAAAACAGATACGCAGTATTTT
CSVGQGKTDTQYF
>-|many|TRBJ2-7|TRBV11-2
TGTGCCAGCAGCTTAGATCATTCCGATTTCTACGAGCAGTACTTC
CASSLDHSDFYEQYF
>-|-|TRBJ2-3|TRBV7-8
TGTGCCAGCAGACCGGGACTGAGCACAGATACGCAGTATTTT
CASRPGLSTDTQYF
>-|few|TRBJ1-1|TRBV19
TGTGCCAGTAGTATCGCCTCGGTAGCTTTCTTT
CASSIASVAFF
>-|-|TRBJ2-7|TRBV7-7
TGTGCCAGCAGCTTAGCGCAGGGCTACGAGCAGTACTTC
CASSLAQGYEQYF
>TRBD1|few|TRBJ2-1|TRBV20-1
TGCAGTGCTACAACAGGGGGGTCCTACAATGAGCAGTTCTTC
CSATTGGSYNEQFF
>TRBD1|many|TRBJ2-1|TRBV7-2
TGTGCCAGCAGCTTAACAGGGGGAATCTCCTACAATGAGCAGTTCTTC
CASSLTGGISYNEQFF
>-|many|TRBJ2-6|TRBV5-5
TGTGCCAGCAGCTTAGCTCCACAGGGTCCAGGGGCCAACGTCCTGACTTTC
CASSLAPQGPGANVLTF
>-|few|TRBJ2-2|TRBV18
TGTGCCAGCTCACCGAAGTTCGCGAACACCGGGGAGCTGTTTTTT
CASSPKFANTGELFF
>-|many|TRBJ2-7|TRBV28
TGTGCCAGCAGTTCGGACATGGACAGATACGAGCAGTACTTC
CASSSDMDRYEQYF
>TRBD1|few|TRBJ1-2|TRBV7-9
TGTGCCAGCAGCCCTTACTCCCGGGACAGGGGATATGGCTACACCTTC
CASSPYSRDRGYGYTF
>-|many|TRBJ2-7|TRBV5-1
TGCGCCAGCAGGGAAAATTGGGACGAGCAGTACTTC
CASRENWDEQYF
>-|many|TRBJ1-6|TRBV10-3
TGTGCCACCCGTAGGGCGGGCGCCGATAATTCACCCCTCCACTTT
CATRRAGADNSPLHF
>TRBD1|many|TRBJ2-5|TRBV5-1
TGCGCCAGCAGCTTGGAAGGGGGCGCGGAGACCCAGTACTTC
CASSLEGGAETQYF
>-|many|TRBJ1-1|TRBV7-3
TGTGCCAGCAGCTTACGGGAGGGCACTGAAGCTTTCTTT
CASSLREGTEAFF
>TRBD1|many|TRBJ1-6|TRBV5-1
TGCGCCAGCAGCGAGGGACAGTCTAATTCACCCCTCCACTTT
CASSEGQSNSPLHF
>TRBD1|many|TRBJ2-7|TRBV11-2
TGTGCCAGCAGCGGGACAGGGGGCGATTACGAGCAGTACTTC
CASSGTGGDYEQYF
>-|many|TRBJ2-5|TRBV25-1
TGTGCCAGCAGTGAACCCCGGAGGGGGAGACAAGAGACCCAGTACTTC
CASSEPRRGRQETQYF
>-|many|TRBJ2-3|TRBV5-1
TGCGCCAGCAGCTCTGAAGGAGATACGCAGTATTTT
CASSSEGDTQYF
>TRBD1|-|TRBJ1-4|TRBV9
TGTGCCAGCTGCCTGGGACAGCCCAAAGAGTCTGAAAAACTGTTTTTT
CASCLGQPKESEKLFF
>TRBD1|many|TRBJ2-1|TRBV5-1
TGCGCCAGCAGCGCCGACCGGACAGGGAATGAGCAGTTCTTC
CASSADRTGNEQFF
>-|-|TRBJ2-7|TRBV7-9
TGTGCCAGCAGCTTTGCCAGCCGGGAGCAGTACTTC
CASSFASREQYF
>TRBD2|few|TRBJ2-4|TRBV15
TGTGCCACCAGCAGAGAAGCGGGGCTCAAAAACATTCAGTACTTC
CATSREAGLKNIQYF
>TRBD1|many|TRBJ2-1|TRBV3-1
TGTGCCAGCAGCCAAGAGGTGGGCAGGGGGTCTAGATCCTACAATGAGCAGTTCTTC
CASSQEVGRGSRSYNEQFF
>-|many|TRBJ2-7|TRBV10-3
TGTGCCATCAGTGAGTTCAGAGGGCCCTACGAGCAGTACTTC
CAISEFRGPYEQYF
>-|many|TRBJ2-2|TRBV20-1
TGCAGTGCTAGAGCGAGCCCTGGCCCCGGGGAGCTGTTTTTT
CSARASPGPGELFF
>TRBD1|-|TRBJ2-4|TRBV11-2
TGTGCCAGCAGCCCACCCAGGGGGTCCAAAAACATTCAGTACTTC
CASSPPRGSKNIQYF
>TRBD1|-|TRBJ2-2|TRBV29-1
TGCAGCGTTGTAAGGCTGGGACAGGGGTCCGGGGAGCTGTTTTTT
CSVVRLGQGSGELFF
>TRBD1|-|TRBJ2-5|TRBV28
TGTGCCAGCAGTTCCCCCGGGACAGTTAAAGAGACCCAGTACTTC
CASSSPGTVKETQYF